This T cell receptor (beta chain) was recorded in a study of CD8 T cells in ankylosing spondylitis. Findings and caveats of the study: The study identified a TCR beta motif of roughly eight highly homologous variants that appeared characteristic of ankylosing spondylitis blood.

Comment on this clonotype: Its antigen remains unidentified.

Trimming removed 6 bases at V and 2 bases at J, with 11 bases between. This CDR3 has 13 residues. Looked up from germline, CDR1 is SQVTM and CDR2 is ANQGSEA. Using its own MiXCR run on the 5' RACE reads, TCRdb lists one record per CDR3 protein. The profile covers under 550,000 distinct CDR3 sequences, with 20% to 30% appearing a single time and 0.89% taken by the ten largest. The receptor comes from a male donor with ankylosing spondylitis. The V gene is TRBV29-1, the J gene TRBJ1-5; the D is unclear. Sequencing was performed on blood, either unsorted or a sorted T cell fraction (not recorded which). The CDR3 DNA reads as TGCAGCGTAATTCTTGGCGGCAATCAGCCCCAGCATTTT. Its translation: CSVILGGNQPQHF.